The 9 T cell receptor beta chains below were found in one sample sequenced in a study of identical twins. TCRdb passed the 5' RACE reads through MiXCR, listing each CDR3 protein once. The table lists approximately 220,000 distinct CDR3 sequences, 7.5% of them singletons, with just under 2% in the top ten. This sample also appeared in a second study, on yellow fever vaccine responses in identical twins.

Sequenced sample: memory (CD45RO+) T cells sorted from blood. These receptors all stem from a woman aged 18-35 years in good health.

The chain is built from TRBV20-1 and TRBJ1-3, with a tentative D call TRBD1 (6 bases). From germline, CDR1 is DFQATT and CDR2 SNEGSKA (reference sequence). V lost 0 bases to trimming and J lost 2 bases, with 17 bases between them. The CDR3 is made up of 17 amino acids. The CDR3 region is CSARDTGLRKAGNTIYF. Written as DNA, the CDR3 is TGCAGTGCTAGAGATACAGGGCTCAGAAAGGCTGGAAACACCATATATTTT.

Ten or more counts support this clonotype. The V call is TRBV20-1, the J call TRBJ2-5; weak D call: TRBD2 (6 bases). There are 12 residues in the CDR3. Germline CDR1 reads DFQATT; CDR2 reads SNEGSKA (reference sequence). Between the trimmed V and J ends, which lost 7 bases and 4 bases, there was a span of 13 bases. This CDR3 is CSGRDFRETQYF. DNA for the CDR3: TGCAGTGGTCGGGACTTTAGAGAGACCCAGTACTTC.

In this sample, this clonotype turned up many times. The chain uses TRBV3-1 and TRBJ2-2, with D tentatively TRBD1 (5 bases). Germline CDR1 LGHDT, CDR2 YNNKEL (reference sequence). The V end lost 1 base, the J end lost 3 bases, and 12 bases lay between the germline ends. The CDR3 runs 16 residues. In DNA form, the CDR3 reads TGTGCCAGCAGCCAAGTCAATAGGGGTTACACCGGGGAGCTGTTTTTT. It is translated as CASSQVNRGYTGELFF.

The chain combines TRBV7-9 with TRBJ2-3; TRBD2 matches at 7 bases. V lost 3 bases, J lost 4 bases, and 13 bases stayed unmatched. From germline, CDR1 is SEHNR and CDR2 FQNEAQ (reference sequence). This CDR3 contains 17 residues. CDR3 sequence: CASSFAGTNPFSDTQYF. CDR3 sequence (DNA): TGTGCCAGCAGCTTCGCGGGGACTAACCCTTTTTCAGATACGCAGTATTTT.

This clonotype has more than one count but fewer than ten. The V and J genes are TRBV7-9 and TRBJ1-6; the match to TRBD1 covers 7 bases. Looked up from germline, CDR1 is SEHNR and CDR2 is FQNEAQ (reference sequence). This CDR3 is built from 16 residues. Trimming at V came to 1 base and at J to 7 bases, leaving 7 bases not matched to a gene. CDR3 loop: CASSLGTGEDNSPLHF. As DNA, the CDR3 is TGTGCCAGCAGCTTAGGGACAGGAGAGGACAATTCACCCCTCCACTTT.

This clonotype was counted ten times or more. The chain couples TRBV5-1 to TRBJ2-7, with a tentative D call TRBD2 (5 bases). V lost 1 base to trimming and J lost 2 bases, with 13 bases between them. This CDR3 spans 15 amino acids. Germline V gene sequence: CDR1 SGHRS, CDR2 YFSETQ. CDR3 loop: CASSLRGGTPYEQYF. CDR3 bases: TGCGCCAGCAGCTTGAGAGGAGGAACTCCCTACGAGCAGTACTTC.

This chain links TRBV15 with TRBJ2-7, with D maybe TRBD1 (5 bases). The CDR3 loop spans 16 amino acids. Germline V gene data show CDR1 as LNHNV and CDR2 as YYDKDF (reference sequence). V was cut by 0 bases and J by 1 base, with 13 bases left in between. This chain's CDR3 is CATSREGRANSYEQYF. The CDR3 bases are TGTGCCACCAGCAGAGAGGGCAGGGCTAATTCCTACGAGCAGTACTTC.

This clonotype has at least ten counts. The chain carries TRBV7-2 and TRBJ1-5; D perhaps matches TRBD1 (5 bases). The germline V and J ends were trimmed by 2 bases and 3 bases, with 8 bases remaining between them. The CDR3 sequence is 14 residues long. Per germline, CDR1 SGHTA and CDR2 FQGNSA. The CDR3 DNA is TGTGCCAGCAGCTTAATAGGGGACAATCAGCCCCAGCATTTT. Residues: CASSLIGDNQPQHF.

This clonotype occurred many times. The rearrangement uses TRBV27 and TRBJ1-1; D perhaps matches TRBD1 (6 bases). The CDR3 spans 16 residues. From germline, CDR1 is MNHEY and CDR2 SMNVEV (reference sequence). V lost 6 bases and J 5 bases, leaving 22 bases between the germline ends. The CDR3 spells CASSPLLRGGGTEAFF. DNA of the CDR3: TGTGCCAGCAGCCCCCTGTTGAGGGGGGGAGGTACTGAAGCTTTCTTT.